The clone carrying this T cell receptor beta chain showed up just a few times. Amplification targeted TCR beta CDR3 regions from RNA transcripts. In the first-round RT-PCR of the TCR CDR3, the HTBI primer set was used. TCRdb passed the multiplex PCR reads through MiXCR, listing each CDR3 protein once. The sample has fewer than 650,000 distinct CDR3 sequences, 14% seen once. The ends were cut back, 4 bases at V and 1 base at J, with 15 bases in the middle. CDR1 is SGHRS, CDR2 YFSETQ, per germline. The CDR3 consists of 15 residues. The data were obtained in a study of T cells in Graves' hyperthyroidism and ophthalmopathy.

This chain joins TRBV5-1 and TRBJ2-7; D tentatively reads TRBD1 or TRBD2 (5 bases each). Sequenced input: blood. The sequence was obtained from a woman in her forties with Graves' hyperthyroidism. This chain's CDR3 is CASSRGGSKSYEQYF. The DNA for the CDR3 is TGCGCCAGCAGCCGGGGCGGTAGCAAGTCCTACGAGCAGTACTTC.